What follows describes a single T cell receptor beta chain. Its antigen is not known. The table came from immunoSEQ multiplex PCR; TCRdb's copy has only in-frame clones and leaves some out. Here the sample spans about 150,000 clones, around 90% being singletons. This entry is derived from a study of T cell responses to AZD1222 COVID-19 vaccine. Study outcomes and limitations: Only a handful of AZD1222 recipients, roughly six in all, had baseline seropositivity. Spike was spanned by vaccine-associated CD4 TCRs, with dominance at 160-218 and 743-854. After the peak T cell response, and only then, were repertoires sampled.

The CDR3 spans 15 residues. With 6 bases removed from V and 2 bases from J, the gap between germline ends came to 19 bases. Germline V gives CDR1 SQVTM, CDR2 ANQGSEA. The chain recombines TRBV29-1 with TRBJ1-1; D is perhaps TRBD1 (5 bases). The sequenced sample was peripheral blood, obtained on day 0 of AZD1222 vaccination. This TCR came from an adult in good health. For the CDR3, the DNA is TGCAGCGTCCCGGGACCCCAATTTATTAACACTGAAGCTTTCTTT. Translation: CSVPGPQFINTEAFF. Based on the CDR3 plus reference TRBV29-1 and TRBJ1-1, the full variable domain is SAVISQKPSRDICQRGTSLTIQCQVDSQVTMMFWYRQQPGQSLTLIATANQGSEATYESGFVIDKFPISRPNLTFSTLTVSNMSPEDSSIYLCSVPGPQFINTEAFFGQGTRLTVV.